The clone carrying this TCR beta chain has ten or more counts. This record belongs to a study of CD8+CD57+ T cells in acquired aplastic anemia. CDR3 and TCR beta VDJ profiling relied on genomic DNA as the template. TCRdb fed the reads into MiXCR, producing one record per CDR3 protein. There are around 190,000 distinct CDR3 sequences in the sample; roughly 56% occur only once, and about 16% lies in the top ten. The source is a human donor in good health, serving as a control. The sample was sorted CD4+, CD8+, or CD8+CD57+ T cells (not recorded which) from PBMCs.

The CDR3 coding sequence is TGTGCCAGCAGCCAAGAGTGGACAGGGGTCCACGAGCAGTACTTC. Translation: CASSQEWTGVHEQYF. The chain links TRBV3-1 to TRBJ2-7; 9 bases agree with TRBD1. The CDR3 is made up of 15 amino acids. The J segment lost 5 bases and the V segment lost 0 bases, leaving 5 bases of the junction unmatched. Germline assignment: CDR1 LGHDT and CDR2 YNNKEL (reference sequence).